Below, 21 T cell receptor beta chains from the same sample are listed, as sequenced in a study of cytomegalovirus exposure and HLA in healthy donors (dated by TCRdb to about 2017). The library was built by means of the immunoSEQ multiplex PCR assay. TCRdb mirrors the immuneACCESS table, restricted to in-frame sequences. Some clones are absent from its copies; in checked studies, under half trace to an unresolved V gene, and the reason for the others is unknown. A total of about 150,000 clones appear in this sample, about 88% of them only once. The top ten hold 2.5% to 4% of the sample. The sequenced material came from PBMCs. These TCRs come from a woman under 30 in good health and CMV-seropositive.

The V gene is TRBV6-6, the J gene TRBJ1-1; TRBD1 matches 9 bases. Germline V lookup: CDR1 MNHNY, CDR2 SVGAGI (reference sequence). The CDR3 is 14 amino acids. J lost 10 bases, V lost 5 bases, and 11 bases had no gene match. The CDR3 sequence: CASSRDREHRRAFF. CDR3 DNA sequence: TGTGCCAGCAGTCGGGACAGGGAACATCGCCGAGCTTTCTTT.

The chain recombines TRBV7-2 with TRBJ2-7; 7 bases match TRBD1. V shed 5 bases, J shed 3 bases, and the junction held 10 bases outside the gene matches. Germline CDR1 reads SGHTA; CDR2 reads FQGNSA. The CDR3 covers 15 residues. The CDR3 coding sequence is TGTGCCAGCAGCCTTACTGGACAGGACAACTACGAGCAGTACTTC. As protein: CASSLTGQDNYEQYF.

V usage is TRBV15 and J usage is TRBJ2-5, with 9 bases lining up with TRBD2. Germline assignment: CDR1 LNHNV and CDR2 YYDKDF (reference sequence). The CDR3 is made up of 16 amino acids. V shed 1 base and J 2 bases; nucleotides not matched to a gene: 5. CDR3 amino acids: CATSRGLAEGQETQYF. In DNA form, the CDR3 reads TGTGCCACCAGCAGAGGACTAGCGGAGGGGCAAGAGACCCAGTACTTC. The full variable domain, its missing parts supplied by reference TRBV15 and TRBJ2-5, is DAMVIQNPRYQVTQFGKPVTLSCSQTLNHNVMYWYQQKSSQAPKLLFHYYDKDFNNEADTPDNFQSRRPNTSFCFLDIRSPGLGDTAMYLCATSRGLAEGQETQYFGPGTRLLVL.

The V gene is TRBV6-4, the J gene TRBJ2-4; tentative D call: TRBD1 (6 bases). Trimming cost V 0 bases and J 2 bases, with 11 bases left between them. Germline V gene sequence: CDR1 MRHNA, CDR2 SNTAGT. The CDR3 loop spans 16 amino acids. The CDR3 spells CASSDSGHYSKNIQYF. CDR3 sequence (DNA): TGTGCCAGCAGTGACTCGGGACACTATTCCAAAAACATTCAGTACTTC.

The chain uses TRBV10-2 and TRBJ1-4; TRBD1 matches at 9 bases. This CDR3 is 13 amino acids long. CDR1 and CDR2 (germline): WSHSY, SAAADI. J gave up 10 bases and V 6 bases, and 6 bases lay outside the gene matches. The CDR3 spells CASSAGTGRKLFF. The CDR3 coding sequence is TGCGCCAGCAGCGCCGGGACAGGGAGAAAACTGTTTTTT.

This chain uses TRBV9 with TRBJ2-1, with 7 bases aligning to TRBD1. The CDR3 length is 14 residues. Trimming cost V 3 bases and J 7 bases; bases outside gene matches: 7. CDR1 is SGDLS and CDR2 is YYNGEE in the germline V gene. The CDR3 protein is CASSAWDSENEQFF. The CDR3 coding sequence is TGTGCCAGCAGCGCCTGGGACAGCGAAAATGAGCAGTTCTTC. Full variable domain (outside the CDR3, taken from reference TRBV9 and TRBJ2-1): DSGVTQTPKHLITATGQRVTLRCSPRSGDLSVYWYQQSLDQGLQFLIQYYNGEERAKGNILERFSAQQFPDLHSELNLSSLELGDSALYFCASSAWDSENEQFFGPGTRLTVL.

J is TRBJ2-1 and V is TRBV30, with D perhaps TRBD1 (6 bases). Germline CDR1 and CDR2: GTSNPN and SVGIG (reference sequence). The V and J ends lost 3 bases and 7 bases respectively, with 16 bases between them. The length of the CDR3 is 14 residues. The CDR3 here is CAWRSGTTRNEQFF. The CDR3 region has the DNA TGTGCCTGGAGGTCCGGGACAACTAGAAATGAGCAGTTCTTC. Full variable domain (outside the CDR3, taken from reference TRBV30 and TRBJ2-1): SQTIHQWPATLVQPVGSPLSLECTVEGTSNPNLYWYRQAAGRGLQLLFYSVGIGQISSEVPQNLSASRPQDRQFILSSKKLLLSDSGFYLCAWRSGTTRNEQFFGPGTRLTVL.

The gene calls are TRBV19 and TRBJ1-5; D remains unclear. Germline lookup yields CDR1 LNHDA and CDR2 SQIVND (reference sequence). The CDR3 length is 17 residues. V was shortened by 2 bases and J by 0 bases, with 14 bases between the two germline ends. In nucleotides, the CDR3 is TGTGCCAGTAGTATAAGACACCCGACTAATAGCAATCAGCCCCAGCATTTT. Translation: CASSIRHPTNSNQPQHF. Filled out from reference TRBV19 and TRBJ1-5, the complete variable domain reads DGGITQSPKYLFRKEGQNVTLSCEQNLNHDAMYWYRQDPGQGLRLIYYSQIVNDFQKGDIAEGYSVSREKKESFPLTVTSAQKNPTAFYLCASSIRHPTNSNQPQHFGDGTRLSIL.

The chain links TRBV6-4 to TRBJ2-7, with D perhaps matching TRBD1 (6 bases). V was clipped by 6 bases and J by 2 bases, with 20 bases between them. The CDR3 is 16 residues long. Germline V gene sequence: CDR1 MRHNA, CDR2 SNTAGT. CDR3 protein: CASSPRGTPLAYEQYF. Written as DNA, the CDR3 is TGTGCCAGCAGCCCGAGGGGGACACCCTTGGCCTACGAGCAGTACTTC.

The rearrangement uses TRBV27 and TRBJ1-2; D is ambiguous. V dropped 6 bases and J dropped 2 bases, with 10 bases sitting between them. Germline V gene sequence: CDR1 MNHEY, CDR2 SMNVEV (reference sequence). This CDR3 contains 13 residues. Here the CDR3 DNA reads TGTGCCAGCAGGGAGGTGGCGAACTATGGCTACACCTTC. Encoded protein: CASREVANYGYTF.

To note about this clone: Germline is not matched at one junction end, which may reflect a read error. The rearrangement links TRBV29-1 to TRBJ2-1; 8 bases are shared with TRBD1. From germline, CDR1 is SQVTM and CDR2 ANQGSEA. CDR3 size: 12 residues. The CDR3: CSATQGAPGMIF. The CDR3 DNA sequence: TGCAGCGCCACGCAGGGGGCCCCGGGTATGATCTTC.

The chain employs TRBV18 and TRBJ2-7; D remains unclear. The germline gives CDR1 KGHSH, CDR2 LQKENI. This CDR3 region has 13 residues. Trimming cost V 1 base and J 2 bases, with 6 bases left between them. The CDR3 sequence: CASSPLEAYEQYF. The DNA for the CDR3 is TGTGCCAGCTCACCACTCGAGGCCTACGAGCAGTACTTC.

This chain connects TRBV13 to TRBJ1-2; D possibly corresponds to TRBD1 (5 bases). The V gene's germline CDR1 is PRHDT and CDR2 FYEKMQ (reference sequence). The germline V and J ends were trimmed by 4 bases and 5 bases, with 14 bases remaining between them. The CDR3 extends over 14 amino acids. This CDR3 reads CASSSMTERYGYTF. CDR3 bases: TGTGCCAGCAGCTCCATGACAGAGAGGTATGGCTACACCTTC.

J is TRBJ2-7 and V is TRBV5-6; weak D call: TRBD1 (5 bases). Trimming stripped 5 bases from V and 7 bases from J, with 13 bases between. This CDR3 is 12 amino acids long. Germline-derived CDR1 and CDR2 are SGHDT and YYEEEE. The CDR3 here is CASSQAKGEQYF. The DNA of the CDR3 is TGTGCCAGCAGTCAGGCTAAGGGGGAGCAGTACTTC.

V is TRBV6-5 and J is TRBJ1-4; 10 positions match TRBD1. Germline V CDR1 and CDR2: MNHEY, SVGAGI. This CDR3 is built from 14 residues. Trimming removed 6 bases from V and 8 bases from J; junction bases left unmatched: 6. The CDR3 sequence is CASRMTGGREKLFF. The CDR3 region has the DNA TGTGCCAGCAGGATGACAGGGGGCCGAGAAAAACTGTTTTTT.

The chain joins TRBV4-1 to TRBJ2-1, with D perhaps TRBD1 (5 bases). CDR1 and CDR2 (germline): MGHRA, YSYEKL. The CDR3 has 13 amino acids. The ends were cut back, 4 bases at V and 7 bases at J, with 11 bases in the middle. CDR3: CASSPRGSNEQFF. DNA of the CDR3: TGCGCCAGCAGCCCTAGGGGCTCTAATGAGCAGTTCTTC.

The chain couples TRBV19 to TRBJ2-1; TRBD2 matches 8 bases. Trimming cost V 4 bases and J 4 bases; bases outside gene matches: 9. Germline-derived CDR1 and CDR2 are LNHDA and SQIVND (reference sequence). The CDR3 extends over 16 amino acids. CDR3 in amino acids: CASSTTGTRNYNEQFF. CDR3 bases: TGTGCCAGTAGTACCACCGGGACTAGAAATTACAATGAGCAGTTCTTC.

V usage is TRBV7-9 and J usage is TRBJ2-5; tentative D call: TRBD2 (5 bases). The CDR3 sequence is 17 residues long. Trimming took 1 base from V and 5 from J, leaving 20 bases between them. Germline V gene sequence: CDR1 SEHNR, CDR2 FQNEAQ (reference sequence). The CDR3 reads CASSLGFWSRAGETQYF. As DNA, the CDR3 is TGTGCCAGCAGCTTAGGGTTTTGGTCAAGGGCGGGTGAGACCCAGTACTTC. Combining the CDR3 with reference TRBV7-9 and TRBJ2-5 gives the whole variable domain DTGVSQNPRHKITKRGQNVTFRCDPISEHNRLYWYRQTLGQGPEFLTYFQNEAQLEKSRLLSDRFSAERPKGSFSTLEIQRTEQGDSAMYLCASSLGFWSRAGETQYFGPGTRLLVL.

The CDR3 coding sequence is TGTGCCAGCAGCTTTGTCGGGACCTACGAGCAGTACTTC. It codes for CASSFVGTYEQYF. The chain joins TRBV5-6 to TRBJ2-7, with D perhaps TRBD2 (5 bases). CDR3 length: 13 residues. V was pared by 2 bases and J by 2 bases, with 8 bases between. CDR1 and CDR2 (germline): SGHDT, YYEEEE.

The chain's CDR3 is CASSPGTSGEQYF. The DNA for the CDR3 is TGTGCCAGCAGCCCCGGGACTAGCGGCGAGCAGTACTTC. The V gene is TRBV11-3, the J gene TRBJ2-7; 11 bases are a match to TRBD2. V trimming: 5 bases; J trimming: 6 bases; junction bases outside the gene matches: 3. Per germline, CDR1 SGHNT and CDR2 YENEEA. The CDR3 has 13 residues. Together with reference TRBV11-3 and TRBJ2-7, the CDR3 gives the full variable domain: EAGVVQSPRYKIIEKKQPVAFWCNPISGHNTLYWYLQNLGQGPELLIRYENEEAVDDSQLPKDRFSAERLKGVDSTLKIQPAELGDSAVYLCASSPGTSGEQYFGPGTRLTVT.

This clone has more than one count but fewer than ten. The V and J genes are TRBV7-6 and TRBJ1-4, with 9 bases aligning to TRBD1. V shed 0 bases, J shed 2 bases, and the junction held 4 bases outside the gene matches. The CDR3 is 17 amino acids. Per germline, CDR1 SGHVS and CDR2 FNYEAQ. Here the CDR3 reads CASSLARTGATNEKLFF. The CDR3 bases are TGTGCCAGCAGCTTAGCGAGGACAGGGGCGACTAATGAAAAACTGTTTTTT.